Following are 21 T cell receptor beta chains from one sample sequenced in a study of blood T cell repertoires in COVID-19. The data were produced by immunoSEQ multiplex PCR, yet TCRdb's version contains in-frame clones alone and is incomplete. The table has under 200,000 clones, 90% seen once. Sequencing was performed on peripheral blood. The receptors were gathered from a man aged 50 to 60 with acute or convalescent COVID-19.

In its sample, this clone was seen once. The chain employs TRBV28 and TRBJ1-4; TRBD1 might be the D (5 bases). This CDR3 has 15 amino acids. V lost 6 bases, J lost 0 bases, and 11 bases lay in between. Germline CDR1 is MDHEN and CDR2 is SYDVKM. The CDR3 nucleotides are TGTGCCAGCAGCTCAGGGTTCACAACTAATGAAAAACTGTTTTTT. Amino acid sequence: CASSSGFTTNEKLFF. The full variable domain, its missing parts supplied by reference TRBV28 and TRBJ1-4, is DVKVTQSSRYLVKRTGEKVFLECVQDMDHENMFWYRQDPGLGLRLIYFSYDVKMKEKGDIPEGYSVSREKKERFSLILESASTNQTSMYLCASSSGFTTNEKLFFGSGTQLSVL.

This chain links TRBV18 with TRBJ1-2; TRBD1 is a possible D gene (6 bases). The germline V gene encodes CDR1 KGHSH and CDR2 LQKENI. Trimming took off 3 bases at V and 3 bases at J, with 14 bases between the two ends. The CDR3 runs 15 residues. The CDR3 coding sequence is TGTGCCAGCTCACCGTTTGAGAAGGGGGACTATGGCTACACCTTC. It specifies CASSPFEKGDYGYTF.

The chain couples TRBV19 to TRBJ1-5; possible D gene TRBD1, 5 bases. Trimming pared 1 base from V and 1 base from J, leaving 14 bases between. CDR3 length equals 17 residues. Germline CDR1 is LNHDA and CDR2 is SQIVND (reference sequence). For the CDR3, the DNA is TGTGCCAGTAGTATAGTAGTAGGGGATTCGAGCAATCAGCCCCAGCATTTT. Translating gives CASSIVVGDSSNQPQHF.

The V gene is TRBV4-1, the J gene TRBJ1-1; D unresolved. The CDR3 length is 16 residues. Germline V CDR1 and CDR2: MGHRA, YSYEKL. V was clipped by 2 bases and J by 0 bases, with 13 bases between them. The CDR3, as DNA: TGCGCCAGCAGCCAACCCAGACTTGCCCTGAACACTGAAGCTTTCTTT. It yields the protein CASSQPRLALNTEAFF.

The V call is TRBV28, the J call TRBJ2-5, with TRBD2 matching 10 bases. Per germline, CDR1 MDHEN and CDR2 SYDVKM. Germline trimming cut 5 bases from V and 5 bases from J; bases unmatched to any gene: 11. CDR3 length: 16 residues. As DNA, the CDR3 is TGTGCCAGCAGTGGGGGACTAGCGACCAGATGGGAGACCCAGTACTTC. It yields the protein CASSGGLATRWETQYF.

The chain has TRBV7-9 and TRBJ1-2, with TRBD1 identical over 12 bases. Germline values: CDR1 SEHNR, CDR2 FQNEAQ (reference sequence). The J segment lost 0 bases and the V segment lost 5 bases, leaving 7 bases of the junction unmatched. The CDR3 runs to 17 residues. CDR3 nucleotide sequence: TGTGCCAGCAGCCGAGGGACAGGGGGCCGCCCTAACTATGGCTACACCTTC. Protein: CASSRGTGGRPNYGYTF.

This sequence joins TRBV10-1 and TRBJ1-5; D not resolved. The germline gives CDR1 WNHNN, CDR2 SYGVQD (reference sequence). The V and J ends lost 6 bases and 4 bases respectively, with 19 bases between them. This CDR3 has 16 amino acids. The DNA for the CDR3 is TGCGCCAGCAGATCCCCCCCGGGAAACGGGAATCAGCCCCAGCATTTT. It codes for CASRSPPGNGNQPQHF.

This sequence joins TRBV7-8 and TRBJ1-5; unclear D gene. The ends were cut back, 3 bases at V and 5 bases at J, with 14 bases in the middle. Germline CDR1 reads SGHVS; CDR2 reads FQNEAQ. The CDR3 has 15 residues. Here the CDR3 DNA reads TGTGCCAGCAGCTTGTCAGGCACACCGGATCAGCCCCAGCATTTT. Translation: CASSLSGTPDQPQHF.

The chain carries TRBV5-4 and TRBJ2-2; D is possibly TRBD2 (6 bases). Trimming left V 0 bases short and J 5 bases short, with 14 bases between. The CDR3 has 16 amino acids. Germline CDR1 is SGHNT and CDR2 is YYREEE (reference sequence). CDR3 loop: CASSLVWAGRTGELFF. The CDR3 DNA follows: TGTGCCAGCAGCTTGGTGTGGGCGGGGAGAACCGGGGAGCTGTTTTTT. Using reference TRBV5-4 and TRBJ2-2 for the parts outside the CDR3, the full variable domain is ETGVTQSPTHLIKTRGQQVTLRCSSQSGHNTVSWYQQALGQGPQFIFQYYREEENGRGNFPPRFSGLQFPNYSSELNVNALELDDSALYLCASSLVWAGRTGELFFGEGSRLTVL.

In nucleotides, the CDR3 is TGCGCCAGCAGCCAAGCGACAAATCAGCAGTATTTT. This encodes CASSQATNQQYF. The chain uses TRBV4-1 and TRBJ2-3; D remains ambiguous. V lost 1 base to trimming and J lost 11 bases, with 10 bases between them. Germline CDR1 is MGHRA and CDR2 is YSYEKL. The CDR3 is made up of 12 amino acids.

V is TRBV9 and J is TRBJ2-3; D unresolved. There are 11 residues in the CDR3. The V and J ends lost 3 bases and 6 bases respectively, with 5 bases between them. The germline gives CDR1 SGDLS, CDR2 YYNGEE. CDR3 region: CASSAGDTQYF. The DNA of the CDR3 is TGTGCCAGCAGCGCGGGTGATACGCAGTATTTT.

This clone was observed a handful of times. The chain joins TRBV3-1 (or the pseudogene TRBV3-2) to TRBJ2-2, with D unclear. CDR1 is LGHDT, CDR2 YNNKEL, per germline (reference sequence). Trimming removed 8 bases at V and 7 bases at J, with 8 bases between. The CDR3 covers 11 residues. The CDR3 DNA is TGTGCCAGCCGCTCGGTCGGGGAGCTGTTTTTT. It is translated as CASRSVGELFF.

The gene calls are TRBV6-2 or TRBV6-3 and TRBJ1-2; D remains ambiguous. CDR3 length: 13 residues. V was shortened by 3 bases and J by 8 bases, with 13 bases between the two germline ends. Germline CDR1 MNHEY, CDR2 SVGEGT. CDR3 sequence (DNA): TGTGCCAGCAGTTATTCCCCCTCGGGAGGCTACACCTTC. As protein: CASSYSPSGGYTF.

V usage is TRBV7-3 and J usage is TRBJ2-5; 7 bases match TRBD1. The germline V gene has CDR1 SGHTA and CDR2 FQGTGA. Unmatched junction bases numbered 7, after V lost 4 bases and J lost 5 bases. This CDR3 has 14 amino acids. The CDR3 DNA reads TGTGCCAGCAGCTCGACAGGGTCGGGGGAGACCCAGTACTTC. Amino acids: CASSSTGSGETQYF.

CDR3 sequence reads: CASSQDGLLNSPLHF. The CDR3 nucleotides read TGCGCCAGCAGCCAAGATGGGCTCCTGAATTCACCCCTCCACTTT. The rearrangement joins TRBV4-3 to TRBJ1-6; no clear D gene. The CDR3 loop spans 15 amino acids. With 0 bases removed from V and 7 bases from J, the gap between germline ends came to 10 bases. Germline V CDR1 and CDR2: LGHNA, YSLEER.

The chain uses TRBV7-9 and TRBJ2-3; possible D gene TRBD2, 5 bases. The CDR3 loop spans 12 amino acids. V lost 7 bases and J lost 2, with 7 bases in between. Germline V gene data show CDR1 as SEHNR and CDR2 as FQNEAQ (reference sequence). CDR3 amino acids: CASTGLTDTQYF. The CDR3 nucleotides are TGTGCCAGCACCGGACTCACAGATACGCAGTATTTT.

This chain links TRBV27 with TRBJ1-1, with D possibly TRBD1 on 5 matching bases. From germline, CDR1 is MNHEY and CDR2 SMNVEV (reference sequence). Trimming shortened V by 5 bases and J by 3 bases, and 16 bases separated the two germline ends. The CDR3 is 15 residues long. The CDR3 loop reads CASSPRWGGHTEAFF. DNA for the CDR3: TGTGCCAGCAGTCCCAGATGGGGGGGACACACTGAAGCTTTCTTT.

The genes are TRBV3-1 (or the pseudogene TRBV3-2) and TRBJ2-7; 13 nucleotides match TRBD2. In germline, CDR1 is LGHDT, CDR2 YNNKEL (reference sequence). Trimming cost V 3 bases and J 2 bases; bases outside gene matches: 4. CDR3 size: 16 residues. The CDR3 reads CASSHPGLAGTYEQYF. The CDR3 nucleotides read TGTGCCAGCAGCCATCCGGGACTAGCGGGAACCTACGAGCAGTACTTC.

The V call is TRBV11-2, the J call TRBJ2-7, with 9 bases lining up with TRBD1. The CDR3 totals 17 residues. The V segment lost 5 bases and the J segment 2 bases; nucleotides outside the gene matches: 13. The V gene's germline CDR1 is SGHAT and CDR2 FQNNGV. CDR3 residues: CASSVNAGQGVAYEQYF. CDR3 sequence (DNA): TGTGCCAGCAGCGTGAATGCGGGACAGGGAGTTGCCTACGAGCAGTACTTC.

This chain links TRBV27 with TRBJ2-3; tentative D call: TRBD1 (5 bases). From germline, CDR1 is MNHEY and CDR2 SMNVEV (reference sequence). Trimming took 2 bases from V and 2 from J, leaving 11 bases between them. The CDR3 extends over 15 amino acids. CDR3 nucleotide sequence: TGTGCCAGCAGTTTAGCAGGGCCCGACACAGATACGCAGTATTTT. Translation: CASSLAGPDTDTQYF.

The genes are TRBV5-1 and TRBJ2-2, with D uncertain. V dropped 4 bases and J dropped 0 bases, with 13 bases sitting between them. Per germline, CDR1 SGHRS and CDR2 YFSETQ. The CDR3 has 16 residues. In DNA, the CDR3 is TGCGCCAGCAGCGCCACGGTCACCTCGAACACCGGGGAGCTGTTTTTT. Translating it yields CASSATVTSNTGELFF.